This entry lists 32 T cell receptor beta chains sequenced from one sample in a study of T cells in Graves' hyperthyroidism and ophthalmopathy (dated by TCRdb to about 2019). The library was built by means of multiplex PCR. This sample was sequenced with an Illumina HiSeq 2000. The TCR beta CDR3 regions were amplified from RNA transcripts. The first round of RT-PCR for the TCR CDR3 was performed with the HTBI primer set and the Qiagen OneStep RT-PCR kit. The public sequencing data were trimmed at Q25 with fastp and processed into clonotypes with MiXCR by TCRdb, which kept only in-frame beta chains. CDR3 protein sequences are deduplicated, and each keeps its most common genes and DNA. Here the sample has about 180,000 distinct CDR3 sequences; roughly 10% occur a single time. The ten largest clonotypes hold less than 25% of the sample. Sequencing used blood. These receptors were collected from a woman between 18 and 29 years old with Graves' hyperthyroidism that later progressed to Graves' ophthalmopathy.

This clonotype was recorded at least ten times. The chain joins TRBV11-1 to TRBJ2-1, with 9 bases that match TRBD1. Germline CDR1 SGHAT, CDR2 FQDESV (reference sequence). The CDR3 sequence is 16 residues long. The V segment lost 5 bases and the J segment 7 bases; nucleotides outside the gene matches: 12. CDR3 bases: TGTGCCAGCAGCCCCAGTCCGGGACAGGGAGGGAATGAGCAGTTCTTC. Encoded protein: CASSPSPGQGGNEQFF.

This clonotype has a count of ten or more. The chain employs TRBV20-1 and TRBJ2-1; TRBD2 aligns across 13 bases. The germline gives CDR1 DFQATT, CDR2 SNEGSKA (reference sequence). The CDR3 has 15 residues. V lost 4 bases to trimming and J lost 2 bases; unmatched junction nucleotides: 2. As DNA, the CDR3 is TGCAGTGCTACACTAGCGGGAGGGCCCTACAATGAGCAGTTCTTC. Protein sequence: CSATLAGGPYNEQFF.

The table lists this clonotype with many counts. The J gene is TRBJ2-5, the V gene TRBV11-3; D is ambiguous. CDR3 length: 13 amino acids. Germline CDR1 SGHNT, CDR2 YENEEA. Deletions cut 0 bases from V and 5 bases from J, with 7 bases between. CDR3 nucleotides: TGTGCCAGCAGCTTAGAAGCGTCGGAGACCCAGTACTTC. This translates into CASSLEASETQYF.

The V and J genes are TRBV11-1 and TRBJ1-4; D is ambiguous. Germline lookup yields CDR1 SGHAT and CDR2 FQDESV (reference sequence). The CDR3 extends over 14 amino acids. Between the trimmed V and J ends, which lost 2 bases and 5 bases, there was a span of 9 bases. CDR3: CASSLSEINEKLFF. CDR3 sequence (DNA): TGTGCCAGCAGCTTAAGCGAGATAAATGAAAAACTGTTTTTT.

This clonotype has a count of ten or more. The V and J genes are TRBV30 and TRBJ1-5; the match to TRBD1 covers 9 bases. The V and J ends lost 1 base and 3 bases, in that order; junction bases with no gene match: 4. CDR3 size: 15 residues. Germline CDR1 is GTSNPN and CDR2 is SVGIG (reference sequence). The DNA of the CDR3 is TGTGCCTGGAGTGGAGGACAGGGGAACAATCAGCCCCAGCATTTT. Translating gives CAWSGGQGNNQPQHF.

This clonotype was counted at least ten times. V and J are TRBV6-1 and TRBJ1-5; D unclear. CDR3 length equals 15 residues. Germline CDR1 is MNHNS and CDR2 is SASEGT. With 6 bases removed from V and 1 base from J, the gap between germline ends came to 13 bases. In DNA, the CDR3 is TGTGCCAGCAGCCCCATGGGGTTCAGCAATCAGCCCCAGCATTTT. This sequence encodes CASSPMGFSNQPQHF.

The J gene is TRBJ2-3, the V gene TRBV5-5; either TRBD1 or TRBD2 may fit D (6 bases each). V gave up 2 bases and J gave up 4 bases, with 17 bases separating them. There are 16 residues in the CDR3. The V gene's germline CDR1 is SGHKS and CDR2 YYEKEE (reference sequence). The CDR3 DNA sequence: TGTGCCAGCAGCTTTGGCTGGAGGGGGGTCCCAGATACGCAGTATTTT. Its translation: CASSFGWRGVPDTQYF.

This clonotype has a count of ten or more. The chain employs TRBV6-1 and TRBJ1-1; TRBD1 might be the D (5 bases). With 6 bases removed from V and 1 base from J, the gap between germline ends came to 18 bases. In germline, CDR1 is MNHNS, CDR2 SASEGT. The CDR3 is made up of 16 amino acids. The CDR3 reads CASRSQGRRGNTEAFF. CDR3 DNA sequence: TGTGCCAGCAGGTCTCAGGGCCGGAGGGGGAACACTGAAGCTTTCTTT.

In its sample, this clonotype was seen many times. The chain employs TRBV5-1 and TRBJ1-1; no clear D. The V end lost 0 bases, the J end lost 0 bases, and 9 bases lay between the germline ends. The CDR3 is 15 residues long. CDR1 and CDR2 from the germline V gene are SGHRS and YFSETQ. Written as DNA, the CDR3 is TGCGCCAGCAGCTTGGCAGCCAGCCTGAACACTGAAGCTTTCTTT. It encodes CASSLAASLNTEAFF.

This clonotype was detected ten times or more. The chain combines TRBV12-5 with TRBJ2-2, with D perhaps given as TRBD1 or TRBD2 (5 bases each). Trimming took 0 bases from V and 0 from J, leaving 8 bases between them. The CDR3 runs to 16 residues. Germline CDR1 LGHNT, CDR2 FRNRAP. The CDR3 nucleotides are TGTGCTAGTGGTTTGGTACTAGGGGCGAACACCGGGGAGCTGTTTTTT. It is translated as CASGLVLGANTGELFF. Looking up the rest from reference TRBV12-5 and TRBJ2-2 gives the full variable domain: DARVTQTPRHKVTEMGQEVTMRCQPILGHNTVFWYRQTMMQGLELLAYFRNRAPLDDSGMPKDRFSAEMPDATLATLKIQPSEPRDSAVYFCASGLVLGANTGELFFGEGSRLTVL.

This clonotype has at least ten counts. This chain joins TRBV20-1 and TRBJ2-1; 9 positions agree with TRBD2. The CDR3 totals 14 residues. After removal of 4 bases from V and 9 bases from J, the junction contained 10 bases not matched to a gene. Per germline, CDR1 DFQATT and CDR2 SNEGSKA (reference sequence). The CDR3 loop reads CSATGGGAATEQFF. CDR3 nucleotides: TGCAGTGCTACGGGCGGGGGGGCGGCTACTGAGCAGTTCTTC.

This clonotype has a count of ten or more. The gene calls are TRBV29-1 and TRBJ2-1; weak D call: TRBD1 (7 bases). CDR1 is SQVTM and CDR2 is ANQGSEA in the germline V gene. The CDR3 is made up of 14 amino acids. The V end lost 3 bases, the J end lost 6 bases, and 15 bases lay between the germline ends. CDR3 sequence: CSVDNLRGVNEQFF. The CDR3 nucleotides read TGCAGCGTTGATAATCTCAGGGGGGTCAATGAGCAGTTCTTC.

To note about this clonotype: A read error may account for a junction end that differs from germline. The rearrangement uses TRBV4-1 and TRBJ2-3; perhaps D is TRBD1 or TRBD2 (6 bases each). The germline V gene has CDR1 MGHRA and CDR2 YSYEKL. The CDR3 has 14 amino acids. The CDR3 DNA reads TGTGCCAGCAGCCGGGGGACACCGCCAGATACGCAGTATTTT. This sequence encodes CASSRGTPPDTQYF.

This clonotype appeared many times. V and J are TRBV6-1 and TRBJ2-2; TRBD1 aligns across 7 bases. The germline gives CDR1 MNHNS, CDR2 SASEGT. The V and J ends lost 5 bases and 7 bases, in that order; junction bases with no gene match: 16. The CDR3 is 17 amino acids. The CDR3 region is CASSYPATGRGGGELFF. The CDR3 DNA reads TGTGCCAGCAGTTACCCTGCGACAGGGCGCGGAGGCGGGGAGCTGTTTTTT.

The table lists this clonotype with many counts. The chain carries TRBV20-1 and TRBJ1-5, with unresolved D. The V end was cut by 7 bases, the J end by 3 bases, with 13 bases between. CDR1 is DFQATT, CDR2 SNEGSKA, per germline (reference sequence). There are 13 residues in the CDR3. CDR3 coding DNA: TGCAGTGTGAGTAGGGCTTCCAATCAGCCCCAGCATTTT. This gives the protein CSVSRASNQPQHF.

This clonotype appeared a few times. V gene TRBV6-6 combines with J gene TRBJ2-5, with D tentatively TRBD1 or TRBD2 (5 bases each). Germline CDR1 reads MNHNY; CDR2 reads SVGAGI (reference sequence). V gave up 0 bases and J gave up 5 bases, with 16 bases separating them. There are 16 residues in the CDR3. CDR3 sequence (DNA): TGTGCCAGCAGTTACTCAGGGCGGGTCGGGACGGAGACCCAGTACTTC. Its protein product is CASSYSGRVGTETQYF.

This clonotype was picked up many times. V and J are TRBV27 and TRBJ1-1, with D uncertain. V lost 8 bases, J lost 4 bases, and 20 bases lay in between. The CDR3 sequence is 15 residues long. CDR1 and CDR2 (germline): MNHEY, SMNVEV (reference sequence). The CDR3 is CASARGSKPRTEAFF. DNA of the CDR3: TGTGCCAGCGCGAGAGGGTCGAAACCCCGCACTGAAGCTTTCTTT.

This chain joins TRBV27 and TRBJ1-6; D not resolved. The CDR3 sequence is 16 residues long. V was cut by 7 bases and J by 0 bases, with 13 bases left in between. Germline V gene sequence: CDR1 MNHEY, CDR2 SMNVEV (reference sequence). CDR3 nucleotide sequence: TGTGCCAGCACCCCGGACGTAAGCTCCTATAATTCACCCCTCCACTTT. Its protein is CASTPDVSSYNSPLHF.

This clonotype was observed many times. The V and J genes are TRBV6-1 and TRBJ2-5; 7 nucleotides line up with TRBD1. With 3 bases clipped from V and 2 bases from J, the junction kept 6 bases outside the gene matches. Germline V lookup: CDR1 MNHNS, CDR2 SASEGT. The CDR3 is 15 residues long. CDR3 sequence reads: CASSDLQGTQETQYF. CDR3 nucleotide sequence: TGTGCCAGCAGTGACCTACAGGGGACGCAAGAGACCCAGTACTTC.

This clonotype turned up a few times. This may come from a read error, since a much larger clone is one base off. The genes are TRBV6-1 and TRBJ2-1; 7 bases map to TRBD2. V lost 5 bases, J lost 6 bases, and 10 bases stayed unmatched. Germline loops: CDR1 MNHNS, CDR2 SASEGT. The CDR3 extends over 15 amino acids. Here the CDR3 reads CASSNPMSGANEQFF. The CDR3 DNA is TGTGCCAGCAGTAACCCAATGAGCGGGGCCAATGAGCAGTTCTTC.

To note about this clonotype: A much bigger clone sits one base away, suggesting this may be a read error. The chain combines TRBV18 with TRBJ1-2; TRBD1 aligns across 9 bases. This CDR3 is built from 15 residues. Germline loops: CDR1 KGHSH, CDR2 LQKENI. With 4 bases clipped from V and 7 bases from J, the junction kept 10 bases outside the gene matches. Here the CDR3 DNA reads TGTGCCAGCTCACGACTAACCGGGACAGGGACTGGCTACACCTTC. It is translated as CASSRLTGTGTGYTF.

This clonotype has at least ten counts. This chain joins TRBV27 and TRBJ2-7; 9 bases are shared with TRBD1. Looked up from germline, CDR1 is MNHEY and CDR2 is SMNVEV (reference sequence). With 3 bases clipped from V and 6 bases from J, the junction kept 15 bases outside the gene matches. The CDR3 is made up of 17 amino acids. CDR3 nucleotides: TGTGCCAGCAGTTTCGGGACAGGGATAGTTCTAGTCTGCGAGCAGTACTTC. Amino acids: CASSFGTGIVLVCEQYF.

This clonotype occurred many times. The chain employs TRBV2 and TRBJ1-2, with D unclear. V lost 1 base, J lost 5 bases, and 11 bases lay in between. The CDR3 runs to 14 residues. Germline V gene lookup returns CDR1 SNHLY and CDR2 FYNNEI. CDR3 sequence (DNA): TGTGCCAGCAGTGAAGTGGCGGGGAAGTATGGCTACACCTTC. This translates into CASSEVAGKYGYTF.

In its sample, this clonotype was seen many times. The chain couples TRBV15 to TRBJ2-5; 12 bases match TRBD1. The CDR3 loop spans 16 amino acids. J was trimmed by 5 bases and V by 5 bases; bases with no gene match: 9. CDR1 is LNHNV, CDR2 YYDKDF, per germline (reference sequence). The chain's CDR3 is CATSEAGTGGAETQYF. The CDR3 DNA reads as TGTGCCACCAGCGAGGCCGGGACAGGGGGCGCGGAGACCCAGTACTTC.

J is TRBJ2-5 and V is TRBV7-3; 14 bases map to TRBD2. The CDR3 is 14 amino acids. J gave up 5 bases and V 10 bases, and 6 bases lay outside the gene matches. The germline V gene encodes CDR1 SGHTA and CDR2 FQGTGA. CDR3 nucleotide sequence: TGTGCCACTTCGACTAGCGGGGGGGCGGAGACCCAGTACTTC. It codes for CATSTSGGAETQYF.

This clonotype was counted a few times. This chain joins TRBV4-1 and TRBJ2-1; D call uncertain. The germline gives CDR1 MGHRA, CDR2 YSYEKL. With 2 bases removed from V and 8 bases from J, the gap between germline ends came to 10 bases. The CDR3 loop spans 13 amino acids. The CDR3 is CASSQIQRDEQFF. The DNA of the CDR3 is TGCGCCAGCAGCCAAATTCAGAGAGATGAGCAGTTCTTC.

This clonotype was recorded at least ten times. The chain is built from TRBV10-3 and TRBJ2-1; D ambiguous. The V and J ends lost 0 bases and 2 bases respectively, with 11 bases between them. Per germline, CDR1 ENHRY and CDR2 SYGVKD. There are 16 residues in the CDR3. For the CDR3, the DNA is TGTGCCATCAGTGAGTCTATAATTAGGCCCTACAATGAGCAGTTCTTC. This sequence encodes CAISESIIRPYNEQFF.

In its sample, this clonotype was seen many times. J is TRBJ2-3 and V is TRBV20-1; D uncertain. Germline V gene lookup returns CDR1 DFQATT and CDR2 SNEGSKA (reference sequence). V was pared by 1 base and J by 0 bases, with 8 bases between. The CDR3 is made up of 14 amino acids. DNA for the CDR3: TGCAGTGCTAGAGCATTAAGAAGCACAGATACGCAGTATTTT. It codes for CSARALRSTDTQYF.

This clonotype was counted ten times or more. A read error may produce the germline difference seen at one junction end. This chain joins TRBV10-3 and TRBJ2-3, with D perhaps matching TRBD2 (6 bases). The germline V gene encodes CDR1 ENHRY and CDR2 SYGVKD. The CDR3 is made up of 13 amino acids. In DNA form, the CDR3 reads TGCGCTGCGGGACCCCTTGGCACAGATACGCAGTATTTT. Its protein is CAAGPLGTDTQYF.

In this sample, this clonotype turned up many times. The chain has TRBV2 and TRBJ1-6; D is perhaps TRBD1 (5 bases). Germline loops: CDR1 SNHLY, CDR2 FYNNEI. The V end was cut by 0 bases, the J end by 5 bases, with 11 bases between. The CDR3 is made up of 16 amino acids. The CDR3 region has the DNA TGTGCCAGCAGTGAAGCGGGGCCAGGGAATAATTCACCCCTCCACTTT. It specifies CASSEAGPGNNSPLHF.

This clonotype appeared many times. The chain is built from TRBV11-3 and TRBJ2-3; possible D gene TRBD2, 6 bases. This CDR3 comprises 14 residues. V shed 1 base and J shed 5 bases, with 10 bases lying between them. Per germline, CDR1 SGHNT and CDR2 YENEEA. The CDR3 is CASSLGRGIDTQYF. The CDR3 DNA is TGTGCCAGCAGCTTAGGGCGGGGAATAGATACGCAGTATTTT. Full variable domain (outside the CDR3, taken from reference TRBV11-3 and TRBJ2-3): EAGVVQSPRYKIIEKKQPVAFWCNPISGHNTLYWYLQNLGQGPELLIRYENEEAVDDSQLPKDRFSAERLKGVDSTLKIQPAELGDSAVYLCASSLGRGIDTQYFGPGTRLTVL.

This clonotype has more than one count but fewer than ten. The CDR3, as DNA: TGTGCCAGCAGCCTCACGGGGAGCGGGAGGTCAGATACGCAGTATTTT. This gives the protein CASSLTGSGRSDTQYF. The gene calls are TRBV14 and TRBJ2-3; 9 bases are shared with TRBD2. The CDR3 contains 16 residues. The germline V gene has CDR1 SGHDN and CDR2 FVKESK. Trimming removed 4 bases from V and 4 bases from J; junction bases left unmatched: 9.